A single sample gave rise to the 2 T cell receptor beta chains below, sequenced in a study of response to subunit inactivated influenza vaccine. TCRdb re-called the RT-PCR reads with MiXCR, one entry per CDR3 protein. Here the sample spans around 480,000 distinct CDR3 sequences, approximately 10% being singletons. The material was PBMCs from blood, obtained 45 days after vaccination. Receptors were obtained from a man aged 45-65 years who received an inactivated influenza vaccine.

V usage is TRBV7-2 and J usage is TRBJ2-4; D is undetermined. Trimming took off 5 bases at V and 1 base at J, with 9 bases between the two ends. The germline V gene has CDR1 SGHTA and CDR2 FQGNSA. The CDR3 length is 14 residues. The DNA for the CDR3 is TGTGCCAGCAGCCCTGTCTTGGCCAAAAACATTCAGTACTTC. This gives the protein CASSPVLAKNIQYF.

The CDR3 sequence: CASQFSPGDGTQYF. DNA of the CDR3: TGTGCCAGCCAATTTTCCCCGGGGGACGGTACGCAGTATTTT. This chain uses TRBV27 with TRBJ2-3, with D possibly matching TRBD2 (6 bases). Germline CDR1 reads MNHEY; CDR2 reads SMNVEV (reference sequence). The V gene lost 8 bases and the J gene lost 8 bases, with 20 bases spanning the gap. The CDR3 totals 14 residues.